This T cell receptor (beta chain) was captured in a study of post-analysis software for immune sequencing data. The study, taken as a whole, reports: Higher frequency in patients than in controls was seen for roughly five TRBV segments, with TRBV5-6, TRBV5-1 and TRBV20-1 among them.

Unique molecular identifiers had been added to the TCR beta cDNA libraries. TCRdb independently ran MiXCR on the PCR reads; one entry per CDR3 protein. The data contain fewer than 850,000 distinct CDR3 sequences, about 43% of them seen just once; the ten biggest clones take up 4.9%. Trimming cost V 3 bases and J 7 bases; bases outside gene matches: 7. The CDR3 has 13 residues. Germline values: CDR1 DFQATT, CDR2 SNEGSKA (reference sequence). This clonotype was counted at least ten times. No antigen is known for it. The sequenced sample was blood. The chain recombines TRBV20-1 with TRBJ2-7; 9 nucleotides line up with TRBD2. The receptor was derived from a girl under 18 with multiple sclerosis. CDR3 amino acids: CSASILAGREQYF. The CDR3 DNA sequence: TGCAGTGCTAGTATCCTAGCGGGACGGGAGCAGTACTTC.